These 24 T cell receptor beta chains were sequenced from one sample in a study of cytomegalovirus exposure and HLA in healthy donors. With 60 Vbeta and 13 Jbeta primers, the PCR was carried out. Assay used: immunoSEQ multiplex PCR; TCRdb lists only in-frame clones, some missing. The sample has about 130,000 clones; 82% are singletons. Sequenced: PBMCs. The receptors derive from a boy aged 5-17 years in good health and CMV-seronegative.

The chain couples TRBV6-6 to TRBJ2-3; possibly TRBD2 for D (5 bases). This CDR3 contains 15 residues. CDR1 and CDR2 from the germline V gene are MNHNY and SVGAGI (reference sequence). V dropped 6 bases and J dropped 9 bases, with 22 bases sitting between them. The DNA of the CDR3 is TGTGCCAGCAGCCCCGGACCTGGCAATAGGGAGACGCAGTATTTT. Its protein is CASSPGPGNRETQYF.

CDR3 in amino acids: CASSPRTGTYEQYF. The DNA of the CDR3 is TGTGCCAGCAGCCCTAGGACAGGGACCTACGAGCAGTACTTC. The V call is TRBV11-3, the J call TRBJ2-7; the match to TRBD1 covers 8 bases. This CDR3 has 14 residues. J lost 2 bases, V lost 5 bases, and 5 bases had no gene match. Germline V CDR1 and CDR2: SGHNT, YENEEA.

This chain links TRBV7-8 with TRBJ2-1; 9 nucleotides agree with TRBD1. The CDR3 totals 15 residues. CDR1 and CDR2 from the germline V gene are SGHVS and FQNEAQ. After removal of 5 bases from V and 8 bases from J, the junction contained 10 bases not matched to a gene. The CDR3 protein is CASSPGQGRFDEQFF. The CDR3 DNA follows: TGTGCCAGCAGCCCCGGACAGGGGAGGTTCGATGAGCAGTTCTTC.

This clone was observed a single time. The genes are TRBV10-3 and TRBJ2-1, with D possibly being TRBD2 (5 bases). Between the trimmed V and J ends, which lost 0 bases and 5 bases, there was a span of 5 bases. In germline, CDR1 is ENHRY, CDR2 SYGVKD. The CDR3 has 13 amino acids. CDR3 loop: CAISESSDNEQFF. The CDR3 coding sequence is TGTGCCATCAGTGAGTCTAGCGACAATGAGCAGTTCTTC.

The chain carries TRBV19 and TRBJ2-7, with 9 bases matching TRBD1. V trimming: 5 bases; J trimming: 3 bases; junction bases outside the gene matches: 5. CDR1 is LNHDA and CDR2 is SQIVND in the germline V gene (reference sequence). This CDR3 is built from 14 residues. CDR3 amino acids: CASSRGTGLYEQYF. The DNA of the CDR3 is TGTGCCAGTAGTCGGGGGACAGGGCTCTACGAGCAGTACTTC.

The gene calls are TRBV4-2 and TRBJ2-3, with 10 bases identical to TRBD2. The germline CDR1 and CDR2 sequences are LGHNA and YNFKEQ. The CDR3 totals 16 residues. J lost 6 bases, V lost 1 base, and 7 bases had no gene match. CDR3 bases: TGTGCCAGCAGCCAAGGTCTAGCGGGAGTTAAGGATACGCAGTATTTT. Its protein product is CASSQGLAGVKDTQYF.

The chain carries TRBV25-1 and TRBJ1-2, with 8 positions matching TRBD1. The CDR3 is 14 residues long. The V gene's germline CDR1 is MGHDK and CDR2 SYGVNS. The V gene end was trimmed by 3 bases and the J gene end by 6 bases; junction bases not matched to a gene: 6. CDR3 bases: TGTGCCAGCAGTGACGGACAGGGAAGGGATGGCTACACCTTC. Residues: CASSDGQGRDGYTF.

The V gene is TRBV4-3, the J gene TRBJ2-1; 8 positions match TRBD1. This CDR3 region has 18 residues. The V and J ends lost 1 base and 2 bases, in that order; junction bases with no gene match: 10. CDR1 is LGHNA and CDR2 is YSLEER in the germline V gene. The CDR3 DNA reads TGCGCCAGCAGCCAAGCTACTACCGGGACAGGTGCCTACAATGAGCAGTTCTTC. It specifies CASSQATTGTGAYNEQFF.

This clone has only one observation. V is TRBV5-1 and J is TRBJ2-7, with unresolved D. Trimming left V 0 bases short and J 3 bases short, with 16 bases between. This CDR3 contains 16 residues. Germline lookup yields CDR1 SGHRS and CDR2 YFSETQ. The CDR3 here is CASSLARSPVDYEQYF. CDR3 bases: TGCGCCAGCAGCTTGGCCAGGTCCCCGGTGGACTACGAGCAGTACTTC.

The chain employs TRBV7-3 and TRBJ1-1; 9 bases line up with TRBD1. CDR3 length: 14 residues. Per germline, CDR1 SGHTA and CDR2 FQGTGA. V dropped 6 bases and J dropped 6; count of bases not matched to a gene: 8. For the CDR3, the DNA is TGTGCCAGCAGACGGGACAGGGTTAACTCTGAAGCTTTCTTT. It specifies CASRRDRVNSEAFF.

This clone was observed a single time. The chain couples TRBV5-1 to TRBJ2-7, with D perhaps matching TRBD2 (5 bases). CDR1 SGHRS and CDR2 YFSETQ come from the germline V gene. V was cut by 1 base and J by 9 bases, with 20 bases left in between. The CDR3 extends over 15 amino acids. Here the CDR3 reads CASSLNTGSQTVQYF. The CDR3 DNA reads as TGCGCCAGCAGCTTGAACACGGGAAGCCAAACTGTGCAGTACTTC.

Only one count was recorded for this clone. The chain uses TRBV18 and TRBJ2-2, with D hard to call. This CDR3 is built from 16 residues. Trimming took 1 base from V and 0 from J, leaving 9 bases between them. Germline V gene data show CDR1 as KGHSH and CDR2 as LQKENI. CDR3 coding DNA: TGTGCCAGCTCACCACTGAGCAGGCCGAACACCGGGGAGCTGTTTTTT. It translates to CASSPLSRPNTGELFF.

This chain connects TRBV5-1 to TRBJ2-1, with 9 nucleotides matching TRBD1. The germline gives CDR1 SGHRS, CDR2 YFSETQ. V trimming: 0 bases; J trimming: 7 bases; junction bases outside the gene matches: 11. The CDR3 is 17 amino acids. CDR3 bases: TGCGCCAGCAGCTTGGCCACAGGGGGCGCGTTGGAGAATGAGCAGTTCTTC. Its protein product is CASSLATGGALENEQFF.

The J gene is TRBJ2-5, the V gene TRBV1; the table's D call of TRBD2 was not tested on the DNA. TRBV1 is designated a pseudogene. The CDR3 consists of 14 residues. CDR3 in DNA: TGCACCAGCAGCCAAGCCCATAGACAAGAGACCCAGTACTTC. Its translation is CTSSQAHRQETQYF.

A few counts support this clone. V is TRBV25-1 and J is TRBJ1-4; the D gene is possibly TRBD1 (6 bases). V was cut by 2 bases and J by 3 bases, with 13 bases left in between. Per the germline V gene, CDR1 is MGHDK and CDR2 is SYGVNS. The CDR3 contains 16 residues. CDR3 sequence reads: CASSEAGGHPNEKLFF. The CDR3 DNA reads TGTGCCAGCAGTGAAGCGGGGGGCCATCCTAATGAAAAACTGTTTTTT.

The chain links TRBV5-6 to TRBJ2-5; 10 nucleotides agree with TRBD1. Near its end, the DNA agrees better with TRBJ2-7, so the J call may be wrong. This CDR3 spans 16 amino acids. Germline V CDR1 and CDR2: SGHDT, YYEEEE. The CDR3 nucleotides are TGTGCCAGCAGCTCTGTGGGACAGGGGTCGGGGGACGAGCAGTACTTC. Translating it yields CASSSVGQGSGDEQYF.

Notes on this clone: Other DNA sequences in this specimen translate into the identical CDR3. V usage is TRBV4-1 and J usage is TRBJ2-3; D remains unclear. V lost 2 bases to trimming and J lost 5 bases, with 5 bases between them. The CDR3 runs to 12 residues. Germline assignment: CDR1 MGHRA and CDR2 YSYEKL. The CDR3 region is CASSQPVDTQYF. The CDR3 DNA reads TGCGCCAGCAGCCAACCAGTAGATACGCAGTATTTT.

J is TRBJ2-3 and V is TRBV13; D call uncertain. The CDR3 is 14 amino acids. The germline V gene has CDR1 PRHDT and CDR2 FYEKMQ (reference sequence). Between the trimmed V and J ends, which lost 0 bases and 4 bases, there was a span of 8 bases. The CDR3 reads CASSLGASADTQYF. In DNA, the CDR3 is TGTGCCAGCAGCTTAGGCGCCAGTGCAGATACGCAGTATTTT.

The rearrangement links TRBV9 to TRBJ2-3, with D tentatively TRBD2 (5 bases). Per germline, CDR1 SGDLS and CDR2 YYNGEE. The V end lost 4 bases, the J end lost 4 bases, and 22 bases lay between the germline ends. This CDR3 has 17 amino acids. The CDR3 here is CASSPRGAEALSDTQYF. As DNA, the CDR3 is TGTGCCAGCAGCCCCCGGGGTGCTGAGGCCCTCTCAGATACGCAGTATTTT.

The chain joins TRBV11-2 to TRBJ2-5; D is perhaps TRBD1 (5 bases). Trimming shortened V by 2 bases and J by 1 base, and 8 bases separated the two germline ends. CDR3 length equals 14 residues. Germline assignment: CDR1 SGHAT and CDR2 FQNNGV. The CDR3 coding sequence is TGTGCCAGCAGCTTACAGGGTTTCCAAGAGACCCAGTACTTC. Translated, it gives CASSLQGFQETQYF. Looking up the rest from reference TRBV11-2 and TRBJ2-5 gives the full variable domain: EAGVAQSPRYKIIEKRQSVAFWCNPISGHATLYWYQQILGQGPKLLIQFQNNGVVDDSQLPKDRFSAERLKGVDSTLKIQPAKLEDSAVYLCASSLQGFQETQYFGPGTRLLVL.

V gene TRBV4-1 combines with J gene TRBJ2-5; D is perhaps TRBD2 (5 bases). V lost 0 bases to trimming and J lost 5 bases, with 19 bases between them. This CDR3 region has 17 residues. CDR1 and CDR2 (germline): MGHRA, YSYEKL. The DNA for the CDR3 is TGCGCCAGCAGCCAAGATCGCTCGACACCAGAGCGGGAGACCCAGTACTTC. Translated: CASSQDRSTPERETQYF.

In the case of this clone: One end of the junction is discordant with germline, which a read error may explain. This chain links TRBV7-2 with TRBJ1-2; D possibly corresponds to TRBD1 (6 bases). CDR1 SGHTA and CDR2 FQGNSA come from the germline V gene. The CDR3 has 15 residues. The CDR3 sequence: CASSSSGAAIGGYPF. CDR3 bases: TGTGCCAGCAGCTCCTCGGGTGCGGCAATTGGGGGCTACCCCTTC.

This rearrangement joins TRBV4-1 to TRBJ2-3; TRBD1 agrees at 9 bases. Germline V gives CDR1 MGHRA, CDR2 YSYEKL. J gave up 3 bases and V 4 bases, and 8 bases lay outside the gene matches. The CDR3 covers 16 residues. In DNA, the CDR3 is TGCGCCAGCAGCCGGGACCCGGGACAGGGAACAGATACGCAGTATTTT. This encodes CASSRDPGQGTDTQYF.

The V call is TRBV4-1, the J call TRBJ1-4; possible D gene TRBD1, 5 bases. The CDR3 is 14 residues long. Germline V lookup: CDR1 MGHRA, CDR2 YSYEKL. Trimming shortened V by 2 bases and J by 6 bases, and 10 bases separated the two germline ends. CDR3 sequence: CASSQSGVDEKLFF. CDR3 DNA sequence: TGCGCCAGCAGCCAATCGGGGGTAGATGAAAAACTGTTTTTT.